Below are 30 T cell receptor beta chains sequenced from a single sample in a study of Ad26.COV2.S vaccination and SARS-CoV-2 variants (dated by TCRdb to the early 2020s). The treatment or condition label corresponds to: some 19 received Ad26.COV2.S at low or high dose, single or two shots; several received placebo; per-sample allocation not given. Repertoires of vaccine and placebo recipients were sequenced from samples taken on day 63 after the first injection. The library was prepared using the immunoSEQ multiplex PCR assay. TCRdb retrieved this table from immuneACCESS and kept in-frame rearrangements only. Not all clones are present; in checked studies, unresolved V genes account for under half, and no reason is known for the remainder. For this sample there are about half a million clones; 80% to 90% appear just once. The ten largest account for around 1.8% of the sample. This specimen was peripheral blood, taken in a trial of Ad26.COV2.S vaccine versus placebo. The receptors derive from a person between 18 and 65 years old who received the Ad26.COV2.S COVID-19 vaccine or a placebo.

This chain links TRBV6-5 with TRBJ1-1; TRBD1 aligns across 7 bases. The CDR3 has 14 amino acids. The J segment lost 4 bases and the V segment lost 1 base, leaving 3 bases of the junction unmatched. Germline CDR1 and CDR2: MNHEY and SVGAGI. CDR3 nucleotides: TGTGCCAGCAGTTACTTGGCAGGGGGCACTGAAGCTTTCTTT. Amino acid sequence: CASSYLAGGTEAFF.

The CDR3 is CASSSPREGGGYTF. The CDR3 DNA follows: TGTGCCAGCAGTTCACCTAGGGAGGGAGGCGGCTACACCTTC. The chain links TRBV28 to TRBJ1-2; no clear D. CDR3 length: 14 residues. Trimming stripped 4 bases from V and 8 bases from J, with 17 bases between. Germline V lookup: CDR1 MDHEN, CDR2 SYDVKM.

V and J are TRBV5-1 and TRBJ1-2; D is unresolved. The V end was cut by 5 bases, the J end by 2 bases, with 7 bases between. In germline, CDR1 is SGHRS, CDR2 YFSETQ. CDR3 size: 12 residues. The CDR3 here is CASSDDNYGYTF. In nucleotides, the CDR3 is TGCGCCAGCAGTGACGACAACTATGGCTACACCTTC. Based on the CDR3 plus reference TRBV5-1 and TRBJ1-2, the full variable domain is KAGVTQTPRYLIKTRGQQVTLSCSPISGHRSVSWYQQTPGQGLQFLFEYFSETQRNKGNFPGRFSGRQFSNSRSEMNVSTLELGDSALYLCASSDDNYGYTFGSGTRLTVV.

This clone has just one count. J is TRBJ1-2 and V is TRBV11-2; D unresolved. The CDR3 is 14 amino acids. Germline V CDR1 and CDR2: SGHAT, FQNNGV. Deletions cut 1 base from V and 5 bases from J, with 11 bases between. This CDR3 reads CASSLAFTGYGYTF. CDR3 bases: TGTGCCAGCAGCTTAGCGTTCACCGGTTATGGCTACACCTTC.

The rearrangement joins TRBV19 to TRBJ2-1; 11 bases agree with TRBD2. The CDR3 loop spans 17 amino acids. Germline trimming cut 6 bases from V and 0 bases from J; bases unmatched to any gene: 7. CDR1 and CDR2 from the germline V gene are LNHDA and SQIVND (reference sequence). DNA of the CDR3: TGTGCCAGTAGGGTCGGGACTAGCGGACTCTCCTACAATGAGCAGTTCTTC. Translation: CASRVGTSGLSYNEQFF.

This clone was seen a few times. The V call is TRBV19, the J call TRBJ1-5; D unclear. Germline CDR1 is LNHDA and CDR2 is SQIVND (reference sequence). The V gene lost 4 bases and the J gene lost 1 base, with 11 bases spanning the gap. The length of the CDR3 is 15 residues. CDR3 nucleotides: TGTGCCAGTAGTAGGGTCCGGGGAAGCAATCAGCCCCAGCATTTT. Translation: CASSRVRGSNQPQHF.

J is TRBJ2-3 and V is TRBV3-1 (or the pseudogene TRBV3-2); D is perhaps TRBD1 (6 bases). From germline, CDR1 is LGHDT and CDR2 YNNKEL (reference sequence). This CDR3 has 14 residues. The V end was cut by 4 bases, the J end by 4 bases, with 12 bases between. The CDR3 DNA sequence: TGTGCCAGCAGCCGGATGGGGGCCTCAGATACGCAGTATTTT. This translates into CASSRMGASDTQYF.

As to this clone: Other DNA sequences from this sample encode an identical CDR3 as well. Here the CDR3 reads CASGLDGDQPQHF. For the CDR3, the DNA is TGTGCTAGTGGTTTGGATGGGGATCAGCCCCAGCATTTT. The gene calls are TRBV12-5 and TRBJ1-5; D gene unclear. This CDR3 spans 13 amino acids. Per the germline V gene, CDR1 is LGHNT and CDR2 is FRNRAP. V shed 1 base and J shed 5 bases, with 6 bases lying between them.

In its sample, this clone was seen once. This rearrangement joins TRBV6-5 to TRBJ2-7; D is unclear. The CDR3 has 14 amino acids. CDR1 is MNHEY and CDR2 is SVGAGI in the germline V gene. The V end lost 5 bases, the J end lost 2 bases, and 13 bases lay between the germline ends. CDR3 sequence reads: CASSNTSPTYEQYF. The CDR3 DNA reads TGTGCCAGCAGTAACACCTCTCCCACCTACGAGCAGTACTTC.

The chain joins TRBV12-3 or TRBV12-4 to TRBJ2-3, with D uncertain. CDR3 length: 12 residues. The V gene lost 2 bases and the J gene lost 10 bases, with 10 bases spanning the gap. The CDR3 spells CASSLPSGAQYF. CDR3 DNA: TGTGCCAGCAGTTTACCTAGTGGTGCGCAGTATTTT.

A word on this clone: At one end, the junction sequence differs from germline, possibly due to a read error. The rearrangement links TRBV7-7 to TRBJ2-5, with 9 bases that match TRBD2. Germline V gene sequence: CDR1 SSHAT, CDR2 FNYEAQ (reference sequence). The CDR3 spans 16 residues. The CDR3 here is CASSPRLAGVAETQYF. CDR3 bases: TGTGCTAGCAGCCCCCGATTAGCGGGAGTGGCAGAGACCCAGTACTTC.

V gene TRBV3-1 (or the pseudogene TRBV3-2) combines with J gene TRBJ2-1, with 12 bases matching TRBD2. The CDR3 has 17 residues. Per the germline V gene, CDR1 is LGHDT and CDR2 is YNNKEL (reference sequence). J lost 6 bases, V lost 3 bases, and 9 bases had no gene match. CDR3: CASSHCRLAGAFNEQFF. For the CDR3, the DNA is TGTGCCAGCAGCCACTGTCGACTAGCGGGGGCATTCAATGAGCAGTTCTTC.

To note about this clone: Within the sample, other DNA sequences also encode this same CDR3. The V and J genes are TRBV7-9 and TRBJ1-5; TRBD1 aligns across 8 bases. This CDR3 spans 15 amino acids. CDR1 is SEHNR, CDR2 FQNEAQ, per germline (reference sequence). V trimming: 1 base; J trimming: 2 bases; junction bases outside the gene matches: 1. The CDR3 sequence is CASSLGGQGNQPQHF. For the CDR3, the DNA is TGTGCCAGCAGCTTAGGGGGACAGGGCAATCAGCCCCAGCATTTT.

This clone turned up a few times. The chain recombines TRBV4-1 with TRBJ1-4, with D perhaps TRBD1 (5 bases). Looked up from germline, CDR1 is MGHRA and CDR2 is YSYEKL. The CDR3 is 13 amino acids. Trimming stripped 5 bases from V and 14 bases from J, with 18 bases between. CDR3 sequence: CASSTSHGTQLFF. The CDR3 bases are TGCGCCAGCAGCACATCACACGGGACGCAGCTGTTTTTT.

CDR3 DNA sequence: TGCGCCAGCGGCCGGGACAGGGGTCGATCCTACAATGAGCAGTTCTTC. Encoded protein: CASGRDRGRSYNEQFF. This chain joins TRBV5-1 and TRBJ2-1; 10 bases line up with TRBD1. Per the germline V gene, CDR1 is SGHRS and CDR2 is YFSETQ. J gave up 1 base and V 7 bases, and 8 bases lay outside the gene matches. The CDR3 loop spans 16 amino acids. Complete variable domain (other parts from reference TRBV5-1 and TRBJ2-1): KAGVTQTPRYLIKTRGQQVTLSCSPISGHRSVSWYQQTPGQGLQFLFEYFSETQRNKGNFPGRFSGRQFSNSRSEMNVSTLELGDSALYLCASGRDRGRSYNEQFFGPGTRLTVL.

Notes on this clone: The identical CDR3 is also encoded by other nucleotide sequences in the sample. The V call is TRBV5-1, the J call TRBJ2-1, with a tentative D call TRBD2 (5 bases). Germline CDR1 reads SGHRS; CDR2 reads YFSETQ. This CDR3 has 15 residues. The V gene lost 2 bases and the J gene lost 0 bases, with 9 bases spanning the gap. The CDR3 coding sequence is TGCGCCAGCAGCTTAGCGGAGAGCTCCTACAATGAGCAGTTCTTC. Translated, it gives CASSLAESSYNEQFF.

V is TRBV18 and J is TRBJ2-7, with 9 bases matching TRBD2. CDR3 length equals 16 residues. The V gene's germline CDR1 is KGHSH and CDR2 LQKENI. Trimming removed 0 bases from V and 6 bases from J; junction bases left unmatched: 9. The CDR3 DNA reads TGTGCCAGCTCACCACCCATGGGGCGGGAGGGCGGCGAGCAGTACTTC. Protein product: CASSPPMGREGGEQYF.

This chain connects TRBV19 to TRBJ2-3; tentatively, D is TRBD2 (5 bases). With 5 bases removed from V and 6 bases from J, the gap between germline ends came to 12 bases. The CDR3 runs 13 residues. The germline V gene has CDR1 LNHDA and CDR2 SQIVND (reference sequence). The CDR3 reads CASSRFTSDTQYF. For the CDR3, the DNA is TGTGCCAGTAGTCGGTTCACTAGTGATACGCAGTATTTT.

The chain is built from TRBV3-1 (or the pseudogene TRBV3-2) and TRBJ2-3; no clear D. The CDR3 contains 13 residues. The germline gives CDR1 LGHDT, CDR2 YNNKEL (reference sequence). V was trimmed by 2 bases and J by 0 bases, leaving 3 bases between them. CDR3 in amino acids: CASSQLSTDTQYF. CDR3 DNA sequence: TGTGCCAGCAGCCAACTGAGCACAGATACGCAGTATTTT.

The genes are TRBV6-5 and TRBJ2-3, with unresolved D. The germline V gene has CDR1 MNHEY and CDR2 SVGAGI. V lost 6 bases and J lost 6, with 19 bases in between. This CDR3 contains 15 residues. The CDR3 loop is CASSKRTVRSDTQYF. Written as DNA, the CDR3 is TGTGCCAGCAGCAAGAGAACGGTTCGCTCTGATACGCAGTATTTT.

The chain carries TRBV7-9 and TRBJ2-1, with D possibly matching TRBD2 (6 bases). The CDR3 has 18 amino acids. Germline V gene sequence: CDR1 SEHNR, CDR2 FQNEAQ (reference sequence). Deletions cut 3 bases from V and 3 bases from J, with 21 bases between. The CDR3 here is CASSFGAVTRGIYNEQFF. The CDR3 DNA reads TGTGCCAGCAGCTTCGGGGCGGTGACTAGAGGTATCTACAATGAGCAGTTCTTC.

The CDR3 region is CASSLTTGWNEQFF. Written as DNA, the CDR3 is TGTGCCAGCAGCCTAACGACAGGGTGGAATGAGCAGTTCTTC. The gene calls are TRBV7-2 and TRBJ2-1; 7 nucleotides agree with TRBD1. The V segment lost 5 bases and the J segment 7 bases; nucleotides outside the gene matches: 8. Germline CDR1 and CDR2: SGHTA and FQGNSA. CDR3 length: 14 amino acids.

The rearrangement links TRBV5-4 to TRBJ2-7; either TRBD1 or TRBD2 may fit D (7 bases each). Germline-derived CDR1 and CDR2 are SGHNT and YYREEE (reference sequence). Trimming took 3 bases from V and 0 from J, leaving 16 bases between them. The CDR3 totals 16 residues. This CDR3 reads CASSSGGGAPSYEQYF. In DNA form, the CDR3 reads TGTGCCAGCAGCTCAGGGGGAGGGGCCCCCTCCTACGAGCAGTACTTC.

Here the CDR3 reads CASSGDGLSYEQYF. The CDR3 DNA reads as TGTGCCAGCAGCGGGGACGGCCTGTCCTACGAGCAGTACTTC. The genes are TRBV5-5 and TRBJ2-7; D might be TRBD1 or TRBD2, each matching 5 bases. From germline, CDR1 is SGHKS and CDR2 YYEKEE (reference sequence). V was shortened by 4 bases and J by 1 base, with 12 bases between the two germline ends. The CDR3 length is 14 residues.

Concerning this clone itself: This CDR3 is also generated by other DNA sequences in the sample. The chain employs TRBV7-9 and TRBJ2-3; D is uncertain. Germline V gene sequence: CDR1 SEHNR, CDR2 FQNEAQ (reference sequence). The CDR3 runs 11 residues. V was clipped by 5 bases and J by 5 bases, with 5 bases between them. The chain's CDR3 is CASSLRDTQYF. CDR3 bases: TGTGCCAGCAGCCTACGAGATACGCAGTATTTT.

J is TRBJ1-3 and V is TRBV19, with D unclear. The CDR3 has 14 amino acids. Germline V gene sequence: CDR1 LNHDA, CDR2 SQIVND (reference sequence). V was clipped by 5 bases and J by 0 bases, with 8 bases between them. The CDR3 nucleotides read TGTGCCAGTAGTTCGGCGAGCTCTGGAAACACCATATATTTT. It translates to CASSSASSGNTIYF.

CDR3 protein: CASSRLNTEAFF. The CDR3 DNA reads TGTGCCAGCAGCCGGCTGAACACTGAAGCTTTCTTT. The V gene is TRBV9, the J gene TRBJ1-1; D remains unclear. Trimming shortened V by 4 bases and J by 0 bases, and 4 bases separated the two germline ends. The CDR3 contains 12 residues. Germline lookup yields CDR1 SGDLS and CDR2 YYNGEE.

The gene calls are TRBV5-6 and TRBJ1-2; maybe TRBD1 (5 bases). This CDR3 contains 12 residues. Germline-derived CDR1 and CDR2 are SGHDT and YYEEEE. V dropped 3 bases and J dropped 4 bases, with 7 bases sitting between them. The DNA for the CDR3 is TGTGCCAGCAGCTCAGGGAGCTATGGCTACACCTTC. Protein: CASSSGSYGYTF.

The rearrangement links TRBV19 to TRBJ1-1, with D possibly being TRBD1 (5 bases). Trimming left V 2 bases short and J 6 bases short, with 16 bases between. The CDR3 totals 15 residues. Germline CDR1 and CDR2: LNHDA and SQIVND (reference sequence). CDR3 DNA sequence: TGTGCCAGTAGTATATGGGGTCCGTGGGGCCCTGAAGCTTTCTTT. It yields the protein CASSIWGPWGPEAFF. The full variable domain, its missing parts supplied by reference TRBV19 and TRBJ1-1, is DGGITQSPKYLFRKEGQNVTLSCEQNLNHDAMYWYRQDPGQGLRLIYYSQIVNDFQKGDIAEGYSVSREKKESFPLTVTSAQKNPTAFYLCASSIWGPWGPEAFFGQGTRLTVV.

The chain employs TRBV6-2 or TRBV6-3 and TRBJ2-1, with 11 bases fitting TRBD2. Germline CDR1 reads MNHEY; CDR2 reads SVGEGT. The CDR3 contains 18 residues. After removal of 5 bases from V and 2 bases from J, the junction contained 11 bases not matched to a gene. The CDR3 here is CASSASSGGKFPYNEQFF. The CDR3, as DNA: TGTGCCAGCAGTGCGTCTAGCGGGGGGAAATTTCCCTACAATGAGCAGTTCTTC.